This entry describes one T cell receptor (beta chain). Antigen: not known. The PCR had 60 Vbeta and 13 Jbeta primers. The table came from immunoSEQ multiplex PCR; TCRdb's copy has only in-frame clones and leaves some out. The data show tens of thousands of clones, with about 67% seen just once and around 2.3% held by the top ten. Healthy donors of bone marrow made up the group. This entry is derived from a study of cytomegalovirus exposure and HLA in healthy donors. Study results and caveats: A previous analysis found most TCR beta V segments productive roughly 87% or roughly 30% of the time. According to a later analysis, donors in an Asian-associated ancestry cluster reportedly had fewer N-insertions than the approximately 670-donor mean. According to reports, the classifier identified cytomegalovirus status with high specificity and sensitivity.

Sequences were obtained from PBMCs. The receptor was isolated from a man aged 25 to 40 in good health and CMV-seronegative.

The CDR3 here is CASSEVQQVDMAQYF. In DNA, the CDR3 is TGTGCCAGCAGTGAAGTCCAGCAGGTCGATATGGCCCAGTACTTC. This rearrangement joins TRBV25-1 to TRBJ2-5; D is uncertain. Trimming stripped 2 bases from V and 9 bases from J, with 19 bases between. The CDR3 contains 15 residues. Germline CDR1 reads MGHDK; CDR2 reads SYGVNS.